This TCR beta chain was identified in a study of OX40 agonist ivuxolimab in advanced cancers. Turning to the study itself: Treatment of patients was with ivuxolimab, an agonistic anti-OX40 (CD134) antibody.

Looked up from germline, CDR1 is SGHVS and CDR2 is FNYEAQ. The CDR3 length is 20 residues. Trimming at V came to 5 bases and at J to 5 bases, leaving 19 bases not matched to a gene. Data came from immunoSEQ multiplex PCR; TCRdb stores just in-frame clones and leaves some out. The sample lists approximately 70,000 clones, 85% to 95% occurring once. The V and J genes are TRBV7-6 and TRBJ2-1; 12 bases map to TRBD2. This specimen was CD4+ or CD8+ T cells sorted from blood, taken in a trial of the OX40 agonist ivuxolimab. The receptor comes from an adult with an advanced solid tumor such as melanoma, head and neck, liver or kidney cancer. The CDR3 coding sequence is TGTGCCAGCAGCGTCCCCACTAGCGGGAGGCCCCTCTCTCCTAACAATGAGCAGTTCTTC. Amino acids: CASSVPTSGRPLSPNNEQFF.